This TCR beta chain came from a study of blood T cell repertoires in COVID-19. Study-wide background: Sites in the United States, Italy and Spain provided acute and convalescent COVID-19 samples. T cells, B-cell-depleted T cells, or PBMCs provided the cDNA or gDNA that served as material.

In the original workflow: How many nucleated cells were present was estimated from reference gene primer amplification. Using immunoSEQ multiplex PCR, the repertoire was profiled, and TCRdb retains in-frame clones only, with some absent. V, J and clone size were drawn from that table, and D and trimming were deduced from the DNA. This table has approximately 240,000 clones, around 90% appearing once. Individuals drawn from approximately 26 US areas were roughly 18 to 95 years old. This CDR3 contains 16 residues. Germline CDR1 is SGHRS and CDR2 is YFSETQ. Trimming left V 2 bases short and J 4 bases short, with 18 bases between.

The sample was PBMCs or T cells enriched from blood (not recorded which). The chain couples TRBV5-1 to TRBJ2-5, with a weak D call TRBD2 (5 bases). This TCR came from a woman in her twenties or thirties with acute COVID-19. The CDR3 region has the DNA TGCGCCAGCAGCTTTAGCAGTATTGCGGCGGGAGAGACCCAGTACTTC. It is translated as CASSFSSIAAGETQYF.